This record looks at one T cell receptor beta chain sequence and its context. This sample is part of a study of glioma-infiltrating T cells after dendritic cell vaccination. The time point is: after dendritic cell vaccination, including at tumor progression/relapse. The germline CDR1 and CDR2 sequences are SGHRS and YFSETQ. The V and J ends lost 5 bases and 0 bases respectively, with 13 bases between them. CDR3 length: 15 amino acids. The assay was immunoSEQ multiplex PCR, and TCRdb's table has in-frame clones only and misses some. This sample has roughly 80,000 clones, with about nine tenths found just once.

The chain employs TRBV5-1 and TRBJ2-3, with D possibly TRBD2 on 5 matching bases. Sample: blood, taken after dendritic cell vaccination. The receptor's source is a human donor with glioblastoma. CDR3 protein: CASRQSGVSTDTQYF. DNA of the CDR3: TGCGCCAGCAGACAATCCGGGGTAAGCACAGATACGCAGTATTTT. Based on the CDR3 plus reference TRBV5-1 and TRBJ2-3, the full variable domain is KAGVTQTPRYLIKTRGQQVTLSCSPISGHRSVSWYQQTPGQGLQFLFEYFSETQRNKGNFPGRFSGRQFSNSRSEMNVSTLELGDSALYLCASRQSGVSTDTQYFGPGTRLTVL.